This T cell receptor (beta chain) is from a study of CXCR3-negative and CXCR3-positive naive CD8 T cells. On the study more broadly: The total count of TRB reads reached around 130 million, and each library contributed about 1.5 +/- 0.3 million.

Points on this clonotype: Its antigen is undetermined.

The study made its TRB cDNA libraries by 5' RACE, adding UMI labels. TCRdb re-called the 5' RACE reads and catalogs CDR3 proteins one per entry, DNA excluded. This repertoire includes about 85,000 distinct CDR3 sequences. Germline values: CDR1 SQVTM, CDR2 ANQGSEA. The CDR3 has 11 amino acids. Points from the study as a whole: Naive CXCR3-positive and CXCR3-negative cells shared TRBV-TRBJ usage; memory cells diverged. CXCR3-expressing naive cells carried TRB CDR3s more hydrophobic than those of CXCR3-negative naive cells. Comparably high diversity was seen in both naive subsets, and much lower diversity in memory CD8+ cells.

This TCR was sampled from a human donor in good health. Some clones in this sample may be carry-over from other donors' samples. This sequence joins TRBV29-1 and TRBJ2-1; TCRdb designates TRBD1, a call that cannot be tested without DNA. The sequencing sample was made of naive CXCR3+ CD8+ T cells from blood. Subset meaning: CD45RO-CCR7+CD27+CD95- naive CD8+ T cells expressing CXCR3 (TNR3+). CDR3 loop: CSVGRDGEQFF.